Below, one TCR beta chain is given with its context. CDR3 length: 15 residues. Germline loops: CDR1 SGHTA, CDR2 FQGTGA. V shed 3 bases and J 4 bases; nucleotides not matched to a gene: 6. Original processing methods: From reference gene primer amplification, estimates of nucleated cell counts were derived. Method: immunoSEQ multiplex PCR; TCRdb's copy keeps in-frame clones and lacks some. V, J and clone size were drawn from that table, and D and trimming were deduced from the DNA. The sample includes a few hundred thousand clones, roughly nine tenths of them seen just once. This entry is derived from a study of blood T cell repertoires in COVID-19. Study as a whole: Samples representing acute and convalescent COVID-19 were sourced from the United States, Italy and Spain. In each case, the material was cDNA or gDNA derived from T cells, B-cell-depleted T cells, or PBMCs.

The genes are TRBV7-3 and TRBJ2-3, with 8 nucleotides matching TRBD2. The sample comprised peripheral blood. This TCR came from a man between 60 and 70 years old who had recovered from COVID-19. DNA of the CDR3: TGTGCCAGCAGCTTCTGGACTAGCATGGCAGATACGCAGTATTTT. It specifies CASSFWTSMADTQYF.